These 8 T cell receptor beta chains were sequenced from one sample in a study of OX40 agonist ivuxolimab in advanced cancers. Profiled with immunoSEQ multiplex PCR; TCRdb holds only in-frame clones, not every one. The repertoire holds about 55,000 clones, with about nine tenths as singletons. Sequenced here: CD4+ or CD8+ T cells sorted from blood, sampled in a trial of the OX40 agonist ivuxolimab. These receptors were obtained from an adult with an advanced solid tumor such as melanoma, head and neck, liver or kidney cancer.

The V call is TRBV27, the J call TRBJ2-2; 12 nucleotides align to TRBD2. This CDR3 spans 15 amino acids. V shed 5 bases and J 7 bases; nucleotides not matched to a gene: 5. Germline V gene sequence: CDR1 MNHEY, CDR2 SMNVEV (reference sequence). The CDR3 nucleotides are TGTGCCAGCAGTCTAGCGGGAGGGCTGGTCGGGGAGCTGTTTTTT. It yields the protein CASSLAGGLVGELFF.

The chain joins TRBV4-3 to TRBJ2-1; 10 nucleotides match TRBD2. After removal of 4 bases from V and 3 bases from J, the junction contained 6 bases not matched to a gene. This CDR3 has 16 amino acids. The germline V gene has CDR1 LGHNA and CDR2 YSLEER. The chain's CDR3 is CASSPVPSGSYNEQFF. The CDR3 DNA sequence: TGCGCCAGCAGCCCCGTTCCTAGCGGGAGCTACAATGAGCAGTTCTTC.

CDR3 residues: CASSERGGASQPQHF. Written as DNA, the CDR3 is TGTGCCAGCAGTGAGCGGGGGGGGGCAAGTCAGCCCCAGCATTTT. The chain is built from TRBV6-1 and TRBJ1-5; tentatively, D is TRBD1 (6 bases). The V and J ends lost 3 bases and 6 bases respectively, with 15 bases between them. The CDR3 contains 15 residues. Germline CDR1 is MNHNS and CDR2 is SASEGT.

The chain employs TRBV5-1 and TRBJ2-1; 10 positions match TRBD2. Per germline, CDR1 SGHRS and CDR2 YFSETQ. The CDR3 spans 14 residues. The trim removed 1 base at V and 10 bases at J, leaving 5 bases unmatched. CDR3 sequence: CASSLLAGVQEQFF. Written as DNA, the CDR3 is TGCGCCAGCAGCTTGCTAGCGGGAGTTCAGGAGCAGTTCTTC. Supplemented by reference TRBV5-1 and TRBJ2-1, the full variable domain reads KAGVTQTPRYLIKTRGQQVTLSCSPISGHRSVSWYQQTPGQGLQFLFEYFSETQRNKGNFPGRFSGRQFSNSRSEMNVSTLELGDSALYLCASSLLAGVQEQFFGPGTRLTVL.

This clone was seen once. The CDR3 sequence: CASSPATGDKYGYTF. The CDR3 DNA reads as TGTGCCAGCAGTCCGGCGACAGGGGATAAATATGGCTACACCTTC. The chain recombines TRBV11-2 with TRBJ1-2, with 8 positions matching TRBD1. This CDR3 comprises 15 residues. Germline CDR1 reads SGHAT; CDR2 reads FQNNGV. Losses at the gene ends were 6 bases for V and 5 bases for J; bases not matched to a gene: 11.

The chain joins TRBV19 to TRBJ2-7; a possible D gene is TRBD1 (6 bases). The CDR3 length is 15 residues. Germline assignment: CDR1 LNHDA and CDR2 SQIVND (reference sequence). Trimming left V 4 bases short and J 2 bases short, with 15 bases between. Here the CDR3 DNA reads TGTGCCAGTAGTACCGTCCCGACAGGCCCCTACGAGCAGTACTTC. Encoded protein: CASSTVPTGPYEQYF.

V usage is TRBV7-2 and J usage is TRBJ2-5; D uncertain. The CDR3 has 15 amino acids. V lost 1 base and J lost 5, with 14 bases in between. Germline V gives CDR1 SGHTA, CDR2 FQGNSA. Written as DNA, the CDR3 is TGTGCCAGCAGCTTAGGCGCCAATGAGTGGGAGACCCAGTACTTC. This encodes CASSLGANEWETQYF.

The CDR3: CASSPPTALILNTGELFF. As DNA, the CDR3 is TGTGCCAGCAGCCCACCTACTGCCCTCATCTTGAACACCGGGGAGCTGTTTTTT. The chain recombines TRBV5-8 with TRBJ2-2; no reliable D call. Germline V gene sequence: CDR1 SGHTS, CDR2 YDEGEE. V lost 4 bases and J 1 base, leaving 20 bases between the germline ends. The CDR3 extends over 18 amino acids.